The present T cell receptor beta chain was sequenced within a study of identical twins. MiXCR, applied by TCRdb to the 5' RACE reads, yields one record per CDR3 protein. The sample shows roughly 1.6 million distinct CDR3 sequences, 32% of them seen only once. Remarks on this clonotype: Its antigen is still unknown.

Findings and limits, study-wide: Models underestimated TCR alpha sharing (out-of-frame) in monozygotic twins.

CDR1 and CDR2 from the germline V gene are MNHNS and SASEGT. There are 15 residues in the CDR3. V dropped 2 bases and J dropped 3 bases, with 11 bases sitting between them. This sequence joins TRBV6-1 and TRBJ1-5; D is unresolved. The source of this sequence is a newborn girl in good health. The sample comprised cord blood. CDR3 DNA: TGTGCCAGCAGTGAAATAGCCGGATACAATCAGCCCCAGCATTTT. This translates into CASSEIAGYNQPQHF.